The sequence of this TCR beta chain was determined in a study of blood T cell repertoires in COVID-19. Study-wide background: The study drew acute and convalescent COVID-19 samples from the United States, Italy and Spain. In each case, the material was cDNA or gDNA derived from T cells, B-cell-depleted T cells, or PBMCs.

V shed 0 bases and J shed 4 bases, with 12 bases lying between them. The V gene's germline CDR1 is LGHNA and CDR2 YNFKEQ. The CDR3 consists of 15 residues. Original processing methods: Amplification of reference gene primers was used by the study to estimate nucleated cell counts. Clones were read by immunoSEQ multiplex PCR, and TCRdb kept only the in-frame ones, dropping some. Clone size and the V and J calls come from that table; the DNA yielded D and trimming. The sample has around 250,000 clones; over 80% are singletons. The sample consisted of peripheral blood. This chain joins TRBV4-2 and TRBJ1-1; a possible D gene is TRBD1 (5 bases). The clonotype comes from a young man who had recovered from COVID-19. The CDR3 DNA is TGTGCCAGCAGCCAAGACCCCCAGGGACTCACTGAAGCTTTCTTT. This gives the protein CASSQDPQGLTEAFF.